This TCR beta chain was sequenced for a study of molecular identifiers for immune sequencing clone quantification. This clonotype has just a few counts. Its specificity is unknown. Bulk TCR library preparation followed previously described methods with listed TCR primers. TCRdb reprocessed the PCR reads with MiXCR, giving one entry per CDR3 protein. The repertoire holds tens of thousands of distinct CDR3 sequences, nearly 25% seen once, with 0.6% to 0.95% in the top ten. Whole-study findings and limits: Clones above 20 RNA copies contained over 99% of effector molecules and under 1% of naive molecules.

Sorting captured naive CD8 T cells as CD8+CD4-CCR7+CD45RA+. There are 15 residues in the CDR3. Germline lookup yields CDR1 SEHNR and CDR2 FQNEAQ (reference sequence). The trim removed 0 bases at V and 8 bases at J, leaving 3 bases unmatched. Sequencing used naive CD8+ T cells from blood, with Jurkat cell RNA spiked in. Sample subset: FACS-sorted CD8+CD4-CCR7+CD45RA+ naive T cells. The rearrangement uses TRBV7-9 and TRBJ1-6, with 8 bases matching TRBD1. This clonotype was obtained from a human donor in good health. Some libraries in this study had Jurkat cell RNA spiked in. The CDR3, as DNA: TGTGCCAGCAGCTTAGCTGACAGGGGCCATTCACCCCTCCACTTT. As protein: CASSLADRGHSPLHF.